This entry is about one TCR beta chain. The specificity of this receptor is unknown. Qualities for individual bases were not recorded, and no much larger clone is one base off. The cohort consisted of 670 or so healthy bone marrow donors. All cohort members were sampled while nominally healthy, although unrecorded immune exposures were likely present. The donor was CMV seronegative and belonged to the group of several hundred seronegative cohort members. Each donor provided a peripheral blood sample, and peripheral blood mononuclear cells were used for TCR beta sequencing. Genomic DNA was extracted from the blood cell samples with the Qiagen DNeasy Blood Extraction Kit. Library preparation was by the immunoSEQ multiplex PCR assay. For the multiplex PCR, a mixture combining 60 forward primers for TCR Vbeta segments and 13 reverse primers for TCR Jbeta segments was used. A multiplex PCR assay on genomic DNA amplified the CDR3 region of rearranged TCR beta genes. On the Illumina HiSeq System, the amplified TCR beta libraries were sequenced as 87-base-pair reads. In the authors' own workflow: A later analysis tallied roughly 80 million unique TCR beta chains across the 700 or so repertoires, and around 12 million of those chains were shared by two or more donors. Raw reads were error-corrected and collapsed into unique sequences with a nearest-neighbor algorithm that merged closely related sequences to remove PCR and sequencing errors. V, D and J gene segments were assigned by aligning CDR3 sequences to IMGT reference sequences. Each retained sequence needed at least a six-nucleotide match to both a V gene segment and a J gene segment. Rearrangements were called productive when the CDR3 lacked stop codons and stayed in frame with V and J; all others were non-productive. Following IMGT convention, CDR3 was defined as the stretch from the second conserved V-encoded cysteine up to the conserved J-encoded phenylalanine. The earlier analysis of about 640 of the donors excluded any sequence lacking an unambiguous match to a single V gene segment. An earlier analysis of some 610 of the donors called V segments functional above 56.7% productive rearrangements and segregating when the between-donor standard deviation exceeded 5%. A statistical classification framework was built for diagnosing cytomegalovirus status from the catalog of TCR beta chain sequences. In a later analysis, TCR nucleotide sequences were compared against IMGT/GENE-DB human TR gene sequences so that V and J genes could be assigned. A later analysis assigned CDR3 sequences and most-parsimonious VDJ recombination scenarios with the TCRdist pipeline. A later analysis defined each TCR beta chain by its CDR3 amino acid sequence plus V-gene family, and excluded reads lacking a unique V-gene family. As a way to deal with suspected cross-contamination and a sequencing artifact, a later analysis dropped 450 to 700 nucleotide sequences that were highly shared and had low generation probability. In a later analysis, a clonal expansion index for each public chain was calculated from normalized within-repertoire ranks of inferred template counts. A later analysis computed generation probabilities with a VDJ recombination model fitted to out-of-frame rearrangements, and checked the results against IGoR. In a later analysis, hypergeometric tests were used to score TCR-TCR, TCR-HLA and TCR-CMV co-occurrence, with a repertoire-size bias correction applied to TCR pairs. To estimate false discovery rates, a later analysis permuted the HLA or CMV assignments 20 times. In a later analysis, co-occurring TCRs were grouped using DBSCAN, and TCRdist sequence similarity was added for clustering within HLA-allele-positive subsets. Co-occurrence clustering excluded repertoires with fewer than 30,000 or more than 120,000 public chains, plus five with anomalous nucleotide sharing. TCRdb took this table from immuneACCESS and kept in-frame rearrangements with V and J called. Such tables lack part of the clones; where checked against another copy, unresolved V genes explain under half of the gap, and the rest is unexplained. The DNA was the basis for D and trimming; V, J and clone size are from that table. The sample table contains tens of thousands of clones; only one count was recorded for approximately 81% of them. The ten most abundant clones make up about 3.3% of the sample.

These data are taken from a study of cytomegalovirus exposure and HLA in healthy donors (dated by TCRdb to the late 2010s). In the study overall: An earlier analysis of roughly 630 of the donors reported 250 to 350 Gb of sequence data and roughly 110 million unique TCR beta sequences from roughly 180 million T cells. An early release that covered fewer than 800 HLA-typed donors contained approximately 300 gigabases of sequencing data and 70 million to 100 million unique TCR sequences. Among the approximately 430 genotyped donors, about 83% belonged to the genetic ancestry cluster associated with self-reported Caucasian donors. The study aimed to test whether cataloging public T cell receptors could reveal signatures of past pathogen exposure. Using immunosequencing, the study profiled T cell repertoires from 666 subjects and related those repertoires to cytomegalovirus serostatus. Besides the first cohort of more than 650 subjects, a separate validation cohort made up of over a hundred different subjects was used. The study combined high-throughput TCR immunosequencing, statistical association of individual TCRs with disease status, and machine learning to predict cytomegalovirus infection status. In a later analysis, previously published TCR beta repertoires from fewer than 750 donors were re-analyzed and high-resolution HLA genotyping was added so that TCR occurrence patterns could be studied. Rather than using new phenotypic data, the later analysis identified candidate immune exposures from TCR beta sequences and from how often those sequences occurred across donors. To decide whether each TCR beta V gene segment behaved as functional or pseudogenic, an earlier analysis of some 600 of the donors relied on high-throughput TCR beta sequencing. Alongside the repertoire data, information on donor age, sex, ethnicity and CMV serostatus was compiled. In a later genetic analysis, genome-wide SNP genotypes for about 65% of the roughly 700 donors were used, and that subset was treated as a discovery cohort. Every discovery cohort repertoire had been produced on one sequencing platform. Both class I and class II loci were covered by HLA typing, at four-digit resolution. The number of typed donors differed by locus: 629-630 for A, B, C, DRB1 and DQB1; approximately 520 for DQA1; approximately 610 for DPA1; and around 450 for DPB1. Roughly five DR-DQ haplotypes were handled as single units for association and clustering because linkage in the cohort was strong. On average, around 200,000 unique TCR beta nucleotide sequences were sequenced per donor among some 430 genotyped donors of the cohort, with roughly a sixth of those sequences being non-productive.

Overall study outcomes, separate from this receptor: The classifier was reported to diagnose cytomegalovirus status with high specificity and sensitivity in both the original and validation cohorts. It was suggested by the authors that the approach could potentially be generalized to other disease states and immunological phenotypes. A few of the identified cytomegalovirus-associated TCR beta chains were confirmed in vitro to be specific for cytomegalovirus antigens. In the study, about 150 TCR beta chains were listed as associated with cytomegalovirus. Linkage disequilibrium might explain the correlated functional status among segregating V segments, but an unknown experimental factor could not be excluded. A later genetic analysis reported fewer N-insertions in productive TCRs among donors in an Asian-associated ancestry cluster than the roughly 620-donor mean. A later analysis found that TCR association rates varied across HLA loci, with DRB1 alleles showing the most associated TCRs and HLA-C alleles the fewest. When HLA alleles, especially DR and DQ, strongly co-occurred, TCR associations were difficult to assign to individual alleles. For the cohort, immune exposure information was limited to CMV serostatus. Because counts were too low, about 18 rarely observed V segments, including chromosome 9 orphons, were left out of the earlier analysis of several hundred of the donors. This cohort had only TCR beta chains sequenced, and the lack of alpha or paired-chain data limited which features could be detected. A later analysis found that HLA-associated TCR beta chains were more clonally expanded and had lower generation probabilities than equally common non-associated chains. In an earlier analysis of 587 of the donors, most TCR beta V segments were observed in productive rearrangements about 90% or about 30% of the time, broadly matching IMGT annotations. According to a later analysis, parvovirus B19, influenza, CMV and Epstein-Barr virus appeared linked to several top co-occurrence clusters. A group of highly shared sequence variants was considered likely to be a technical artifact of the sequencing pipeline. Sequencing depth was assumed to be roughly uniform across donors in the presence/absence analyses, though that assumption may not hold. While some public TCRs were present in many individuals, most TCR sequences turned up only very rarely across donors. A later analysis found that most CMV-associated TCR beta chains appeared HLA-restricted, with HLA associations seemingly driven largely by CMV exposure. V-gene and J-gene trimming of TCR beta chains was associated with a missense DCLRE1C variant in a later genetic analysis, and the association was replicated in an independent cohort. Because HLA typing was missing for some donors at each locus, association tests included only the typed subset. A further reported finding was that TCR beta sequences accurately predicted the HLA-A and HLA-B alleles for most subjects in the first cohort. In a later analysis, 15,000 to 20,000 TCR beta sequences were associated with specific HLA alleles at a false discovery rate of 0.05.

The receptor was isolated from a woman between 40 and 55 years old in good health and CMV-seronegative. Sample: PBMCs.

The DNA is TGTGCCAGCGGAGAGGGCTACACCTTC. Translated, this gives CASGEGYTF. The rearrangement combines TRBV6-1 with TRBJ1-2; too little of a D gene remains to name it. The cysteine opens and the phenylalanine closes a CDR3 of 9 amino acids. Solely the CDR3 DNA is kept, with 27 bases framed from the first base. Per the germline V gene, MNHNS is the CDR1 and SASEGT is the CDR2. Deletion took 8 bases off V and 8 bases off J, with a span of 6 bases between the germline ends.